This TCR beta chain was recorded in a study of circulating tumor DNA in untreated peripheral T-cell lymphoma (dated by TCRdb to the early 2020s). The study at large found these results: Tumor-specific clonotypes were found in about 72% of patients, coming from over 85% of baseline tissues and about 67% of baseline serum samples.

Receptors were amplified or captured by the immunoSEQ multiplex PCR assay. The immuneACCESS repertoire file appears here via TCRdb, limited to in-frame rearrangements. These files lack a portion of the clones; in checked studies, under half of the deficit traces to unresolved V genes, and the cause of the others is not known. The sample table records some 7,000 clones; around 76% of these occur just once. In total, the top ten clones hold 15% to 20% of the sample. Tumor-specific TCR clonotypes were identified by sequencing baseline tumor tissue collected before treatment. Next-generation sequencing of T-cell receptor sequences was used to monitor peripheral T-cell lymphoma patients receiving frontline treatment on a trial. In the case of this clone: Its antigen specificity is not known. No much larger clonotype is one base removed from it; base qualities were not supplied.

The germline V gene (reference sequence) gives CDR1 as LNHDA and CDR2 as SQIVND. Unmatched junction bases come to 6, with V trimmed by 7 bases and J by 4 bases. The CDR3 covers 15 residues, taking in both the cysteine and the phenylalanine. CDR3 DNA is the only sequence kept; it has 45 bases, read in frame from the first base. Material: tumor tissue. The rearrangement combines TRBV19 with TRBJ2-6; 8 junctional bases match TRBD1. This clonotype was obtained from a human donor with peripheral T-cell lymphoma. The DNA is TGTGCCAGTACCTGGACAGGGACCGGGGCCAACGTCCTGACTTTC. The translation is CASTWTGTGANVLTF.